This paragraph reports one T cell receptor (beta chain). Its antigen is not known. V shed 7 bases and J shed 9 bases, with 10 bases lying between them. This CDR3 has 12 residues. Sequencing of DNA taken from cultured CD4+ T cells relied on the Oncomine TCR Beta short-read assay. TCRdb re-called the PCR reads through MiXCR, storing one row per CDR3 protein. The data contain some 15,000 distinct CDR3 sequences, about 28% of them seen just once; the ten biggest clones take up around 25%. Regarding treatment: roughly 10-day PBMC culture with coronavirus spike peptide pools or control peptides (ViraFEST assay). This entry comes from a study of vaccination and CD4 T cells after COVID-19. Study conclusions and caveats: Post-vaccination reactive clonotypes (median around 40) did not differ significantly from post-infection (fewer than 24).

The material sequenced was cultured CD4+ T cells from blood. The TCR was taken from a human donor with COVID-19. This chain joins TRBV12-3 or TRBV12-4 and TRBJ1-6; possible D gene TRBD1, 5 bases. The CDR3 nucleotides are TGTGCCAGCAAGAAAAGGGGTTCACCCCTCCACTTT. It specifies CASKKRGSPLHF.